The T cell receptor (beta chain) under discussion was sequenced for a study of blood T cell repertoires in COVID-19. V was cut by 2 bases and J by 1 base, with 12 bases left in between. This CDR3 region has 16 residues. Germline V lookup: CDR1 PRHDT, CDR2 FYEKMQ (reference sequence). TCRdb's copy holds only in-frame clones and misses some; the assay was immunoSEQ multiplex PCR. The sample has 80,000 to 130,000 clones; approximately 86% are singletons. Categorization into cohorts depended on clinical history that participants reported. The chain joins TRBV13 to TRBJ1-5; D is possibly TRBD1 (6 bases). Source material: PBMCs or T cells enriched from blood (not recorded which). The sequence was collected from a woman in her fifties or sixties who had recovered from COVID-19. The CDR3 is CASSLRGGVSNQPQHF. Written as DNA, the CDR3 is TGTGCCAGCAGCTTAAGGGGGGGGGTGAGCAATCAGCCCCAGCATTTT.